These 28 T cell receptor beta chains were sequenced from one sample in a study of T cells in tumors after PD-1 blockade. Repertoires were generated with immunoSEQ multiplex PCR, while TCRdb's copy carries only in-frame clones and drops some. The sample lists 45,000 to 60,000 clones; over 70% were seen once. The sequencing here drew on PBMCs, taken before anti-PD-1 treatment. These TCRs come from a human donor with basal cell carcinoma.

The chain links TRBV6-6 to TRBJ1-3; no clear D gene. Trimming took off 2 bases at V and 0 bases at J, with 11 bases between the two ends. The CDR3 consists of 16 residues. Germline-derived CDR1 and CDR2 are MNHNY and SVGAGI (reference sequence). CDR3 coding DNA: TGTGCCAGCAGTTACGGAGCATTTACCTCTGGAAACACCATATATTTT. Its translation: CASSYGAFTSGNTIYF.

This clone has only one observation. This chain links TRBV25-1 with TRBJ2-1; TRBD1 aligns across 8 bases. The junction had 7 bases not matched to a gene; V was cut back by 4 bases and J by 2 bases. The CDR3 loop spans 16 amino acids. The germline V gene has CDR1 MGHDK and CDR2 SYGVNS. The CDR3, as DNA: TGTGCCAGCAGTGGGTCTCCGGACAGGGCCTACAATGAGCAGTTCTTC. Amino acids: CASSGSPDRAYNEQFF.

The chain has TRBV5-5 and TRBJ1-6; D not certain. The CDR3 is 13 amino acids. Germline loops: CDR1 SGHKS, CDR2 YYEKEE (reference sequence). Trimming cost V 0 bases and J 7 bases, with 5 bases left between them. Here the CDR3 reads CASSLDLNSPLHF. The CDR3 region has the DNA TGTGCCAGCAGCTTGGACTTGAATTCACCCCTCCACTTT.

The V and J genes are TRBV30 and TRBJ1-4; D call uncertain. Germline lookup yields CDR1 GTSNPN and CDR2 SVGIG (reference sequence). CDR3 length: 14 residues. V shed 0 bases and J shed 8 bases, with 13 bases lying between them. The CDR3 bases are TGTGCCTGGAGTGTACCGAGGGCCTTCGAAAAACTGTTTTTT. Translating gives CAWSVPRAFEKLFF.

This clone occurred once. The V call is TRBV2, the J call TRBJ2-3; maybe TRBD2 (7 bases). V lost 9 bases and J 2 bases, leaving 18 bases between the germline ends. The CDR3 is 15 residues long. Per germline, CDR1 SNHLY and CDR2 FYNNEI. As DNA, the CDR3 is TGTGCCAGAGGGGCGCGGGGGCTTGACACAGATACGCAGTATTTT. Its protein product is CARGARGLDTDTQYF.

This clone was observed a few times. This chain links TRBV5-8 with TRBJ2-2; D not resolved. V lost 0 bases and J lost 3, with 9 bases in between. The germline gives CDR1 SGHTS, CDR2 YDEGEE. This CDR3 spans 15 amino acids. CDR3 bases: TGTGCCAGCAGCTTGGAGTCCAGCTACACCGGGGAGCTGTTTTTT. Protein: CASSLESSYTGELFF.

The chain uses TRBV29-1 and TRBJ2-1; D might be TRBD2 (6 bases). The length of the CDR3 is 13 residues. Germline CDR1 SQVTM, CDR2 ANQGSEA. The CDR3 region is CSCVGRSYNEQFF. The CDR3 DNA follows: TGCAGTTGTGTGGGGAGGTCCTACAATGAGCAGTTCTTC.

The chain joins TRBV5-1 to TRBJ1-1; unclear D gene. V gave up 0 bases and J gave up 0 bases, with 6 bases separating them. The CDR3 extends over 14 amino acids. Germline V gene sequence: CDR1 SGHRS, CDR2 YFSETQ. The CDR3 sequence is CASSLAAVNTEAFF. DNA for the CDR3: TGCGCCAGCAGCTTGGCGGCCGTGAACACTGAAGCTTTCTTT. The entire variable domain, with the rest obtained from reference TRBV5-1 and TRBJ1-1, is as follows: KAGVTQTPRYLIKTRGQQVTLSCSPISGHRSVSWYQQTPGQGLQFLFEYFSETQRNKGNFPGRFSGRQFSNSRSEMNVSTLELGDSALYLCASSLAAVNTEAFFGQGTRLTVV.

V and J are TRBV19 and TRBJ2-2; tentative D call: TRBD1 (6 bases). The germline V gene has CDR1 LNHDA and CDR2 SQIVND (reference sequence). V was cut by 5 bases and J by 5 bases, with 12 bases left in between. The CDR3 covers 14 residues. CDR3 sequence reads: CASSVTGDTGELFF. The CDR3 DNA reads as TGTGCCAGTAGTGTGACAGGAGATACCGGGGAGCTGTTTTTT.

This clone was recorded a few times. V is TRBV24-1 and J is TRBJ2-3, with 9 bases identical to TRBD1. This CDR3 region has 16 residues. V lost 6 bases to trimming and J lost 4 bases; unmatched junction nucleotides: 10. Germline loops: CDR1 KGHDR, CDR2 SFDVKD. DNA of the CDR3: TGTGCCACCAGTACCCCGGGACAGGGTCGCGCAGATACGCAGTATTTT. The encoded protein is CATSTPGQGRADTQYF.

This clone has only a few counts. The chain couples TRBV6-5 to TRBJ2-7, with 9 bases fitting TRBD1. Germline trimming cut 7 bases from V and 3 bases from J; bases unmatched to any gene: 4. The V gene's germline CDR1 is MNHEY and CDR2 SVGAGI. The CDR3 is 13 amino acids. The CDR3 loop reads CASKGTGLYEQYF. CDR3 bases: TGTGCCAGCAAAGGGACAGGGCTCTACGAGCAGTACTTC.

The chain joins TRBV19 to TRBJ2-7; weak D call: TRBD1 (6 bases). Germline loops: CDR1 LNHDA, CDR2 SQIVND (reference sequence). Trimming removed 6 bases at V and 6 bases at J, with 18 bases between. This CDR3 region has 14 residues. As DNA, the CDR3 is TGTGCCAGTAGACCAGGGGTCCCGAGCTCCGAGCAGTACTTC. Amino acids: CASRPGVPSSEQYF.

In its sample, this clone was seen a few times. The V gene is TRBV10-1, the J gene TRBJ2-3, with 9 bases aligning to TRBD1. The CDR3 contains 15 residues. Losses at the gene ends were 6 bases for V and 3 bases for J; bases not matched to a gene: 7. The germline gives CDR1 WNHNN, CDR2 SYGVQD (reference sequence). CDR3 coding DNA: TGCGCCAGCAGGCCCGGGACAGGGTGGACAGATACGCAGTATTTT. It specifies CASRPGTGWTDTQYF.

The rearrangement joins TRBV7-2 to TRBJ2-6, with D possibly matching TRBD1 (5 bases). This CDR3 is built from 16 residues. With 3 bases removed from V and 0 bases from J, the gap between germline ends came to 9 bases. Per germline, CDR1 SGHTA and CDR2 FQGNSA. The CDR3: CASSFDSNSGANVLTF. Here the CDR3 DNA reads TGTGCCAGCAGCTTCGACAGTAACTCTGGGGCCAACGTCCTGACTTTC.

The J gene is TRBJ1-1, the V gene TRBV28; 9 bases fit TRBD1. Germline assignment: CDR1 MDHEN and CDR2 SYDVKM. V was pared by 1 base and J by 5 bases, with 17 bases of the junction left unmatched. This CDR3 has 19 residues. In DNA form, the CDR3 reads TGTGCCAGCAGTTTATTAGTGCTTACAGATACAGGGGGCAAAACTGAAGCTTTCTTT. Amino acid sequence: CASSLLVLTDTGGKTEAFF.

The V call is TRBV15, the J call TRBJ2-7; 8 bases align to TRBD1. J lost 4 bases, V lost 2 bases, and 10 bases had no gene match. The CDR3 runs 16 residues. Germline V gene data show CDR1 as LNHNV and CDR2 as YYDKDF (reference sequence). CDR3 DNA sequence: TGTGCCACCAGCAGAAACCCGACAGGGGCGAAATACGAGCAGTACTTC. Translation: CATSRNPTGAKYEQYF. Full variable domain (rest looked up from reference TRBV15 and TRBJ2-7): DAMVIQNPRYQVTQFGKPVTLSCSQTLNHNVMYWYQQKSSQAPKLLFHYYDKDFNNEADTPDNFQSRRPNTSFCFLDIRSPGLGDTAMYLCATSRNPTGAKYEQYFGPGTRLTVT.

This CDR3 is CASSRSGTGGAEQFF. CDR3 in DNA: TGTGCCAGCAGCCGATCCGGGACAGGGGGCGCTGAGCAGTTCTTC. The J gene is TRBJ2-1, the V gene TRBV28; 12 bases fit TRBD1. Germline-derived CDR1 and CDR2 are MDHEN and SYDVKM. V shed 6 bases, J shed 9 bases, and the junction held 9 bases outside the gene matches. The CDR3 consists of 15 residues. The complete variable domain, with remaining parts taken from reference TRBV28 and TRBJ2-1, reads DVKVTQSSRYLVKRTGEKVFLECVQDMDHENMFWYRQDPGLGLRLIYFSYDVKMKEKGDIPEGYSVSREKKERFSLILESASTNQTSMYLCASSRSGTGGAEQFFGPGTRLTVL.

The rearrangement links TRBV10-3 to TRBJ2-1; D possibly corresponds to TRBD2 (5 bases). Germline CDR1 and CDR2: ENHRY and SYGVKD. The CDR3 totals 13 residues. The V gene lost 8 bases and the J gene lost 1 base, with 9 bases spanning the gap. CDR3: CAIAGRSYNEQFF. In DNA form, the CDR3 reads TGTGCCATCGCGGGCCGGTCCTACAATGAGCAGTTCTTC.

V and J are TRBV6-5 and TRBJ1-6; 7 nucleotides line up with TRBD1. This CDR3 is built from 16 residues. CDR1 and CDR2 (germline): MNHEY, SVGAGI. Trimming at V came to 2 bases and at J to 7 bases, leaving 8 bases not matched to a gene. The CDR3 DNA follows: TGTGCCAGCAGTTACCTCACAGGGGCAAGAAATTCACCCCTCCACTTT. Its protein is CASSYLTGARNSPLHF.

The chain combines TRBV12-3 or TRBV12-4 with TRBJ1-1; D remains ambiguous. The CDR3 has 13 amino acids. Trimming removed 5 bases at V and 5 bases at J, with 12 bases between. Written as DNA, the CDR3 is TGTGCCAGCAGTGGAGGACCACGGACTGAAGCTTTCTTT. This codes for CASSGGPRTEAFF.

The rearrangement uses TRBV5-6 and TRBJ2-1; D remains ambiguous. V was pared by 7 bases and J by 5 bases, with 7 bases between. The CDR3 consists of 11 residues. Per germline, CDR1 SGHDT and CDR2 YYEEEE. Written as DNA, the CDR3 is TGTGCCAGCCGCCGGCACAATGAGCAGTTCTTC. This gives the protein CASRRHNEQFF. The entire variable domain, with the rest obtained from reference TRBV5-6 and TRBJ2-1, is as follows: DAGVTQSPTHLIKTRGQQVTLRCSPKSGHDTVSWYQQALGQGPQFIFQYYEEEERQRGNFPDRFSGHQFPNYSSELNVNALLLGDSALYLCASRRHNEQFFGPGTRLTVL.

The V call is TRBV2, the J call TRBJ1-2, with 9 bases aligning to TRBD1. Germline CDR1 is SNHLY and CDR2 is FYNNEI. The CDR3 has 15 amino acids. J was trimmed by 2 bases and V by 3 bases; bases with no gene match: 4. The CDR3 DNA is TGTGCCAGCAGTGACCTCGGGACAGGGAACTATGGCTACACCTTC. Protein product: CASSDLGTGNYGYTF.

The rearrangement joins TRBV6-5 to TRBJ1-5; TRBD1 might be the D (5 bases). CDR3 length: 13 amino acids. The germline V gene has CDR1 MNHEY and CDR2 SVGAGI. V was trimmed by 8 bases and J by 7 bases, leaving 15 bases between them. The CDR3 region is CASSKLGDQPQHF. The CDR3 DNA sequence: TGTGCCAGCTCCAAGTTGGGGGACCAGCCCCAGCATTTT.

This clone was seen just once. The CDR3 loop is CASSHRRGGSYNEQFF. The CDR3 nucleotides read TGTGCCAGCAGCCATCGGCGGGGGGGTTCCTACAATGAGCAGTTCTTC. V and J are TRBV3-1 (or the pseudogene TRBV3-2) and TRBJ2-1, with 9 bases that match TRBD2. This CDR3 has 16 amino acids. Germline lookup yields CDR1 LGHDT and CDR2 YNNKEL (reference sequence). The trim removed 3 bases at V and 1 base at J, leaving 4 bases unmatched.

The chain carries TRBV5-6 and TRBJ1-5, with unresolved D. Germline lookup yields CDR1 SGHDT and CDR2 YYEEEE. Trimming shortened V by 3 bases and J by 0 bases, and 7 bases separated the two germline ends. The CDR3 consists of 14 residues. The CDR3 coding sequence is TGTGCCAGCAGCTCCAGATATAGCAATCAGCCCCAGCATTTT. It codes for CASSSRYSNQPQHF.

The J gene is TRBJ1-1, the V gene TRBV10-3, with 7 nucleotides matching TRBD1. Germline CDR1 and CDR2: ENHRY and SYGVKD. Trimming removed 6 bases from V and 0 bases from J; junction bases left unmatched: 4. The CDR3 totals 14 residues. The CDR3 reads CAISLQGLNTEAFF. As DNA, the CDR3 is TGTGCCATCAGCCTACAGGGGTTGAACACTGAAGCTTTCTTT.

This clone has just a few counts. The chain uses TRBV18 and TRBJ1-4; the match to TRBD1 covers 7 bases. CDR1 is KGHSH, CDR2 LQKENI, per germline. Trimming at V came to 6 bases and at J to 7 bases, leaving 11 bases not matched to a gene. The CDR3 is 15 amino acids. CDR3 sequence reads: CASSNLETGIEKLFF. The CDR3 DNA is TGTGCCAGCTCGAACCTGGAGACAGGGATTGAAAAACTGTTTTTT.

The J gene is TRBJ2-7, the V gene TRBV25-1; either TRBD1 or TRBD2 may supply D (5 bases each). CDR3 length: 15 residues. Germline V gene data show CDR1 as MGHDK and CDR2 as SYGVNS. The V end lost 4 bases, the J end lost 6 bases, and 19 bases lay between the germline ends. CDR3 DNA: TGTGCCAGCAGTGTCCGGGGCCTTGCCTACGGCGAGCAGTACTTC. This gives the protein CASSVRGLAYGEQYF.